The sample holds one count of the clone carrying this T cell receptor (beta chain). The antigen is undetermined. This entry is derived from a study of cytomegalovirus exposure and HLA in healthy donors. Study results and caveats: Cytomegalovirus-associated status was assigned to 150 to 200 TCR beta chains. Presence/absence analyses assumed roughly uniform sequencing depth across donors.

V trimming: 3 bases; J trimming: 5 bases; junction bases outside the gene matches: 5. The CDR3 is made up of 15 amino acids. Germline V gene data show CDR1 as MNHEY and CDR2 as SMNVEV (reference sequence). 60 Vbeta and 13 Jbeta primers were used in PCR. Sequencing used immunoSEQ multiplex PCR; TCRdb keeps in-frame clones, though not all of them. Altogether 150,000 to 180,000 clones are present, less than 80% being singletons, with the ten largest covering 2.1%. The TCR originated in a man aged 25 to 45 in good health and CMV-seronegative. The chain joins TRBV27 to TRBJ2-7; 12 nucleotides line up with TRBD1. The specimen was PBMCs. The CDR3 coding sequence is TGTGCCAGCAGTTTCTCGGGACAGGGGGCCCACGAGCAGTACTTC. This encodes CASSFSGQGAHEQYF.